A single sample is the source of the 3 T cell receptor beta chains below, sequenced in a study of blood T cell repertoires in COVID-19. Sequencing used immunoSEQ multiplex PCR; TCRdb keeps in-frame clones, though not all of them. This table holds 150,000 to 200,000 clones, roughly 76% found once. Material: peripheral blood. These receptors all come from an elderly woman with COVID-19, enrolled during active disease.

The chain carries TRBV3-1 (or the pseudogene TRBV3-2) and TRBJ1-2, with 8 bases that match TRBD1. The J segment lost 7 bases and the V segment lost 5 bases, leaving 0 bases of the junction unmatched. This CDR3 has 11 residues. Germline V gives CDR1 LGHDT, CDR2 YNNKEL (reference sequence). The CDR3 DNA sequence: TGTGCCAGCAGCGGACAGGGTGGCTACACCTTC. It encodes CASSGQGGYTF.

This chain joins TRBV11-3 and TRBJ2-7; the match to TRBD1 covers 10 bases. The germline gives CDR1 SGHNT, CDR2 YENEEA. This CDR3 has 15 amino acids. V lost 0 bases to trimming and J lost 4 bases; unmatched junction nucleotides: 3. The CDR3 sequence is CASSLEWGQGYEQYF. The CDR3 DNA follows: TGTGCCAGCAGCTTAGAATGGGGACAGGGGTACGAGCAGTACTTC.

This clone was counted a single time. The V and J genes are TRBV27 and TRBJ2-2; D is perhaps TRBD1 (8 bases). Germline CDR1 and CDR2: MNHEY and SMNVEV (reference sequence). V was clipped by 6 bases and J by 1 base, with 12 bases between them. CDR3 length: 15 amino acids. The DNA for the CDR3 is TGTGCCAGCAGCAGCGGGACAGGGAACACCGGGGAGCTGTTTTTT. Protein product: CASSSGTGNTGELFF.